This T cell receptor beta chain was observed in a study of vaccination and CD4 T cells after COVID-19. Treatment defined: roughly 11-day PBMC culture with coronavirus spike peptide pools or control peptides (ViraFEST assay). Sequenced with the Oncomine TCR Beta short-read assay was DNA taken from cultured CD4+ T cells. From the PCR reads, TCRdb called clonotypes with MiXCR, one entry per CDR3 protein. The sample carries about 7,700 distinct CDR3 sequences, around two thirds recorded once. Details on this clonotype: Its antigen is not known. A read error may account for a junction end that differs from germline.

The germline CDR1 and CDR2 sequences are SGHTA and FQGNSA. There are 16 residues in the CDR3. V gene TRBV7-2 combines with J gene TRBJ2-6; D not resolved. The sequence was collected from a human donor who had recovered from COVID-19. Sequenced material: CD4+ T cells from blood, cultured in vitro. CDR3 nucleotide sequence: TGTGCCGGCAGCTCACACCCCGACTCTGGGGCCAACGTCCTGACTTTC. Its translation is CAGSSHPDSGANVLTF.